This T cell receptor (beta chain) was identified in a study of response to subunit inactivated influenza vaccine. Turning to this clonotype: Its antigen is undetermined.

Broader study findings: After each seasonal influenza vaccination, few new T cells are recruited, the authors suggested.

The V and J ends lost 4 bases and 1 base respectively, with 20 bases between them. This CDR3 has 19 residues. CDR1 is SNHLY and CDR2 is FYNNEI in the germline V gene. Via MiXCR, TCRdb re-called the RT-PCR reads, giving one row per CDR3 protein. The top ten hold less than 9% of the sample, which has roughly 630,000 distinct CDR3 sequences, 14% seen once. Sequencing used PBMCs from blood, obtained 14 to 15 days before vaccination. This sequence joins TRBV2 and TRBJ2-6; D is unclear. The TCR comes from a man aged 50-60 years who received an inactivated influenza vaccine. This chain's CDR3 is CASSVSTEIKPSGANVLTF. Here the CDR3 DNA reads TGTGCCAGCAGTGTATCCACGGAGATAAAGCCTTCTGGGGCCAACGTCCTGACTTTC.